Below are 15 T cell receptor beta chains sequenced from a single sample in a study of blood T cells in healthy people across ages. For the second PCR, which ran for about 7 to 11 cycles, a sample-barcoded 5' primer and a J-beta primer mix were used. In TCRdb, the 5' RACE reads were re-called with MiXCR into one record per CDR3 protein. Seen here are 540,000 or so distinct CDR3 sequences, 25% to 30% observed once, and the top ten hold about a fifth. Material for sequencing was blood. These receptors were obtained from a woman in her seventies in good health.

V is TRBV14 and J is TRBJ2-1, with 9 positions matching TRBD2. Germline CDR1 and CDR2: SGHDN and FVKESK. V gave up 0 bases and J gave up 4 bases; unmatched junction bases: 4. The CDR3 covers 16 residues. The CDR3 DNA is TGTGCCAGCAGCCAAGATAGAGGACTAGCGTACAATGAGCAGTTCTTC. It is translated as CASSQDRGLAYNEQFF.

The chain links TRBV5-6 to TRBJ1-2; a possible D gene is TRBD1 (5 bases). Trimming left V 0 bases short and J 3 bases short, with 12 bases between. CDR3 length equals 15 residues. Germline-derived CDR1 and CDR2 are SGHDT and YYEEEE. The CDR3 DNA is TGTGCCAGCAGCTTGGGCCGGGGGACCCACTATGGCTACACCTTC. Encoded protein: CASSLGRGTHYGYTF. Supplemented by reference TRBV5-6 and TRBJ1-2, the full variable domain reads DAGVTQSPTHLIKTRGQQVTLRCSPKSGHDTVSWYQQALGQGPQFIFQYYEEEERQRGNFPDRFSGHQFPNYSSELNVNALLLGDSALYLCASSLGRGTHYGYTFGSGTRLTVV.

V usage is TRBV28 and J usage is TRBJ1-2; D not certain. Germline lookup yields CDR1 MDHEN and CDR2 SYDVKM. V was trimmed by 4 bases and J by 1 base, leaving 4 bases between them. The CDR3 length is 12 residues. The CDR3, as DNA: TGTGCCAGCAGTTCCTATAACTATGGCTACACCTTC. This codes for CASSSYNYGYTF.

V usage is TRBV6-1 and J usage is TRBJ1-5; D unresolved. Trimming left V 3 bases short and J 10 bases short, with 4 bases between. CDR1 is MNHNS, CDR2 SASEGT, per germline. The CDR3 is 10 residues long. CDR3 bases: TGTGCCAGCAGTGAGGGACCCCAGCATTTT. Its translation is CASSEGPQHF.

The genes are TRBV12-3 or TRBV12-4 and TRBJ1-4; D possibly corresponds to TRBD1 (5 bases). The CDR3 loop spans 12 amino acids. The V end lost 7 bases, the J end lost 4 bases, and 7 bases lay between the germline ends. CDR3 in DNA: TGTGCCAGCAAGACAGATAATGAAAAACTGTTTTTT. Residues: CASKTDNEKLFF.

This clonotype was counted between two and nine times. The chain couples TRBV20-1 to TRBJ2-3, with 7 bases matching TRBD2. CDR3 length equals 13 residues. Germline CDR1 DFQATT, CDR2 SNEGSKA (reference sequence). J was trimmed by 7 bases and V by 0 bases; bases with no gene match: 4. The chain's CDR3 is CSARDGGSNTQYF. DNA of the CDR3: TGCAGTGCTAGAGACGGGGGGTCAAATACGCAGTATTTT.

This chain links TRBV6-2 or TRBV6-3 with TRBJ2-7, with 8 nucleotides matching TRBD1. The germline V gene has CDR1 MNHEY and CDR2 SVGEGT. V lost 5 bases to trimming and J lost 2 bases; unmatched junction nucleotides: 5. The CDR3 covers 14 residues. The CDR3 loop reads CASSGGQGTYEQYF. The CDR3 region has the DNA TGTGCCAGCAGTGGAGGACAGGGTACCTACGAGCAGTACTTC.

The chain carries TRBV4-3 and TRBJ2-1; no clear D gene. The ends were cut back, 1 base at V and 7 bases at J, with 8 bases in the middle. CDR3 length: 13 amino acids. Germline loops: CDR1 LGHNA, CDR2 YSLEER. The CDR3 spells CASSQVLRNEQFF. DNA of the CDR3: TGCGCCAGCAGCCAAGTACTAAGGAATGAGCAGTTCTTC.

This clonotype has only a few counts. J is TRBJ1-3 and V is TRBV11-2; no firm D call. V shed 8 bases and J shed 0 bases, with 11 bases lying between them. The CDR3 runs 14 residues. Germline CDR1 is SGHAT and CDR2 is FQNNGV. CDR3 nucleotide sequence: TGTGCCAGCGAAGTCTCGGCCTCTGGAAACACCATATATTTT. This gives the protein CASEVSASGNTIYF.

The chain is built from TRBV3-1 and TRBJ2-7; 11 bases are a match to TRBD2. Germline values: CDR1 LGHDT, CDR2 YNNKEL (reference sequence). V dropped 1 base and J dropped 2; count of bases not matched to a gene: 4. This CDR3 has 16 residues. CDR3 loop: CASSQGRLAGPYEQYF. CDR3 DNA sequence: TGTGCCAGCAGCCAAGGTCGACTAGCGGGGCCCTACGAGCAGTACTTC.

The table lists this clonotype with a few counts. The rearrangement joins TRBV3-1 to TRBJ2-5; 9 nucleotides match TRBD2. The assigned J gene may be wrong: the sequence end matches TRBJ2-1 better. Germline values: CDR1 LGHDT, CDR2 YNNKEL (reference sequence). This CDR3 contains 17 residues. The CDR3: CASSKFTRLAGNNEQFF. CDR3 nucleotide sequence: TGTGCCAGCTCAAAATTTACGCGGCTAGCGGGGAACAATGAGCAGTTCTTC.

The V call is TRBV20-1, the J call TRBJ2-1; D possibly corresponds to TRBD1 (6 bases). Germline-derived CDR1 and CDR2 are DFQATT and SNEGSKA (reference sequence). This CDR3 region has 11 residues. V lost 8 bases, J lost 7 bases, and 12 bases lay in between. CDR3 DNA sequence: TGCAGTAAACAGGGTGAGAATGAGCAGTTCTTC. Protein: CSKQGENEQFF.

This clonotype appeared many times. The chain links TRBV7-9 to TRBJ2-7; D possibly corresponds to TRBD1 (5 bases). The CDR3 is made up of 17 amino acids. The V end was cut by 2 bases, the J end by 3 bases, with 20 bases between. CDR1 and CDR2 from the germline V gene are SEHNR and FQNEAQ (reference sequence). DNA of the CDR3: TGTGCCAGCAGCTTACTCCTTCAGGGTCCTTACGGCTACGAGCAGTACTTC. It codes for CASSLLLQGPYGYEQYF. Complete variable domain (other parts from reference TRBV7-9 and TRBJ2-7): DTGVSQNPRHKITKRGQNVTFRCDPISEHNRLYWYRQTLGQGPEFLTYFQNEAQLEKSRLLSDRFSAERPKGSFSTLEIQRTEQGDSAMYLCASSLLLQGPYGYEQYFGPGTRLTVT.

This rearrangement joins TRBV21-1 to TRBJ2-4; the table's D call, TRBD1, was not checked against the DNA. TRBV21-1 is annotated as a pseudogene. The CDR3 covers 15 residues. The CDR3 reads CASSNLGGGKNIQYF. The CDR3 coding sequence is TGTGCCAGCAGCAATTTAGGCGGGGGAAAAAACATTCAGTACTTC.

The chain couples TRBV29-1 to TRBJ1-2, with TRBD1 matching 11 bases. The CDR3 contains 15 residues. Trimming took 6 bases from V and 8 from J; bases not matched to a gene: 14. Germline lookup yields CDR1 SQVTM and CDR2 ANQGSEA. Here the CDR3 DNA reads TGCAGCGTGTTGCCCTCCGGGACAGGGGGTAGGGGCTACACCTTC. It yields the protein CSVLPSGTGGRGYTF.